These 3 T cell receptor beta chains originate from one sample sequenced in a study of early T cells in non-severe SARS-CoV-2 infection. MiXCR was run by TCRdb on the 5' RACE reads, yielding one entry per CDR3 protein. Found here are 50,000 to 85,000 distinct CDR3 sequences, approximately 8.3% of them singletons; the top ten hold roughly 3.2%. Sequenced input: whole blood. The receptors here all came from an adult who was a healthcare worker with PCR-confirmed SARS-CoV-2 infection or an uninfected control (not recorded which).

This clonotype was counted once. The V call is TRBV6-1, the J call TRBJ1-1; D ambiguous. Germline CDR1 is MNHNS and CDR2 is SASEGT. Trimming shortened V by 6 bases and J by 2 bases, and 7 bases separated the two germline ends. This CDR3 comprises 12 residues. As DNA, the CDR3 is TGTGCCAGCAGGGACCCTAACACTGAAGCTTTCTTT. Translated: CASRDPNTEAFF.

This clonotype was seen many times. This chain joins TRBV20-1 and TRBJ1-1; no definite D call. The ends were cut back, 3 bases at V and 6 bases at J, with 17 bases in the middle. Germline CDR1 and CDR2: DFQATT and SNEGSKA (reference sequence). The CDR3 has 14 amino acids. In DNA, the CDR3 is TGCAGTGCTAGGGTTGGGCCGTGGCAACCTGAAGCTTTCTTT. Translation: CSARVGPWQPEAFF.

This rearrangement joins TRBV6-5 to TRBJ1-1; TRBD1 matches at 7 bases. Germline-derived CDR1 and CDR2 are MNHEY and SVGAGI. J gave up 2 bases and V 5 bases, and 8 bases lay outside the gene matches. The CDR3 sequence is 15 residues long. Written as DNA, the CDR3 is TGTGCCAGCAGTCCCCGACAGGGAGGAAACACTGAAGCTTTCTTT. Translation: CASSPRQGGNTEAFF.